This paragraph covers one TCR beta chain sequence. This specimen comes from a study of blood T cell repertoires in COVID-19. Study as a whole: The samples span acute and convalescent COVID-19 from the United States, Italy and Spain.

Across under 25 US areas, participants ranged in age from roughly 18 to 95 years. Profiled with immunoSEQ multiplex PCR; TCRdb holds only in-frame clones, not every one. The sample records roughly 420,000 clones, roughly 90% being singletons. The receptor was isolated from a woman aged 25 to 39 with acute COVID-19. Sequencing was carried out using PBMCs or T cells enriched from blood (not recorded which).

CDR3 region: CASRSLGGANTEAFF. The CDR3 DNA sequence: TGTGCCAGCAGGTCTCTAGGGGGGGCTAACACTGAAGCTTTCTTT. The chain links TRBV7-8 to TRBJ1-1, with a tentative D call TRBD1 (6 bases). The germline V and J ends were trimmed by 6 bases and 2 bases, with 16 bases remaining between them. CDR3 length: 15 residues. Germline CDR1 and CDR2: SGHVS and FQNEAQ.